This T cell receptor beta chain was found in a study of Ad26.COV2.S vaccination and SARS-CoV-2 variants. Whole-study context: Enrolled in COV1001, the donor was in the Ad26.COV2.S trial arm, which received the vaccine. In the study, Ad26.COV2.S was injected intramuscularly once, or twice 56 days apart.

The repertoire was sequenced with immunoSEQ multiplex PCR; TCRdb's copy has only in-frame clones and lacks some. In the table there are roughly 420,000 clones, roughly 90% of which are singletons. Trimming took 5 bases from V and 2 from J, leaving 16 bases between them. Germline-derived CDR1 and CDR2 are LGHNA and YSLEER. The CDR3 is 15 amino acids. As for treatment: roughly 20 received Ad26.COV2.S at low or high dose, single or two shots; roughly five received placebo; per-sample allocation not given. Sampling was performed 63 days after the first vaccine or placebo injection. In Boston, an adult donor aged 18-55 years took part. Its platform was an Ad26 vector, and its expressed antigen was Wuhan-strain SARS-CoV-2 spike.

The sequencing used peripheral blood, collected in a trial of Ad26.COV2.S vaccine versus placebo. The chain uses TRBV4-3 and TRBJ2-7; D call uncertain. This TCR came from a person between 18 and 65 years old who received the Ad26.COV2.S COVID-19 vaccine or a placebo. CDR3 coding DNA: TGCGCCAGCAGCACCTCACCCTCCGGACCCTACGAGCAGTACTTC. This translates into CASSTSPSGPYEQYF.